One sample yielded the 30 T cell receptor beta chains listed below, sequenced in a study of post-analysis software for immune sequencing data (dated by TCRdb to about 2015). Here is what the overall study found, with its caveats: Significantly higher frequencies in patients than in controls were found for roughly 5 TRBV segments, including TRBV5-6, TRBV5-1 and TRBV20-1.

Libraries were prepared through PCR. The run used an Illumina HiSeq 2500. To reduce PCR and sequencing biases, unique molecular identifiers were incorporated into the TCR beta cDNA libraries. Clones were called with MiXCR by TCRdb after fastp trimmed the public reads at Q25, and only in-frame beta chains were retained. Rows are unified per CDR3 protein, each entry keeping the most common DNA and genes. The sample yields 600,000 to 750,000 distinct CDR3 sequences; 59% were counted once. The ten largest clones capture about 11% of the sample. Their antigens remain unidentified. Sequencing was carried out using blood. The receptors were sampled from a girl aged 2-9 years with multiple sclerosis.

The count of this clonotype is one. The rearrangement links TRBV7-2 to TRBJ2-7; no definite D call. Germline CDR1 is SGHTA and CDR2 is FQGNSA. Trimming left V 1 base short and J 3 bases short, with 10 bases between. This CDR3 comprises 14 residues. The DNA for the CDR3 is TGTGCCAGCAGCTTAGATCTTTTCAGCTACGAGCAGTACTTC. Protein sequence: CASSLDLFSYEQYF. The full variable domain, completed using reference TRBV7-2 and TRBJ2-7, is GAGVSQSPSNKVTEKGKDVELRCDPISGHTALYWYRQSLGQGLEFLIYFQGNSAPDKSGLPSDRFSAERTGGSVSTLTIQRTQQEDSAVYLCASSLDLFSYEQYFGPGTRLTVT.

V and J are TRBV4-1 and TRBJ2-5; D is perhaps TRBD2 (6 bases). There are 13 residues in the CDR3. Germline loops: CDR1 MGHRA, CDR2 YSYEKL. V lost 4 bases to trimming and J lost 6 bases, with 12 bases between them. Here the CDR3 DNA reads TGCGCCAGCAGCCGGGACGGGAGAAAGACCCAGTACTTC. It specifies CASSRDGRKTQYF.

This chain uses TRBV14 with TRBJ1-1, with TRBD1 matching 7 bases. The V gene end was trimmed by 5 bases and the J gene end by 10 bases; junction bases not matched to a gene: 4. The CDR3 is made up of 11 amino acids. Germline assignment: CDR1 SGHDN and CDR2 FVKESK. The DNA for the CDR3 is TGTGCCAGCAGCTTGGGACAGCGAGCTTTCTTT. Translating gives CASSLGQRAFF.

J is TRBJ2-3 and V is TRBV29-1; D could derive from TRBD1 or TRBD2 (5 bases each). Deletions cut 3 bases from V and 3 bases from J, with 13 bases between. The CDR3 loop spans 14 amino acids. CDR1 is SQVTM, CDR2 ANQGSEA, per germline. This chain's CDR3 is CSVEGVEGTDTQYF. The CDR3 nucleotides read TGCAGCGTTGAGGGTGTTGAGGGGACAGATACGCAGTATTTT.

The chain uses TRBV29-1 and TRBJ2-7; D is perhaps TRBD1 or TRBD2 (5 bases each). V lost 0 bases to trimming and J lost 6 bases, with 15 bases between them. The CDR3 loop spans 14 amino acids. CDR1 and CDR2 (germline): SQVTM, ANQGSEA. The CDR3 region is CSVEDGDPPFEQYF. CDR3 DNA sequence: TGCAGCGTTGAAGACGGGGACCCCCCATTCGAGCAGTACTTC.

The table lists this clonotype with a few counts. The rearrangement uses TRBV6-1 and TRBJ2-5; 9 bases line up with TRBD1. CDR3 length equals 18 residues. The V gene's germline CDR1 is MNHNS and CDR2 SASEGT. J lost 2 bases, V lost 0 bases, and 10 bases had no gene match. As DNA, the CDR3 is TGTGCCAGCAGTGAAGCGAGGCGGGACAGGGTAACGCAAGAGACCCAGTACTTC. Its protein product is CASSEARRDRVTQETQYF.

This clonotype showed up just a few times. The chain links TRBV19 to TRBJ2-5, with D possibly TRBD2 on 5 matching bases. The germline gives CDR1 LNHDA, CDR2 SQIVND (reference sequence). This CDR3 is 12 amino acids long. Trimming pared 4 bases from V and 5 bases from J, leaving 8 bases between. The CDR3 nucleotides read TGTGCCAGTAGTACGGGGAAGGAGACCCAGTACTTC. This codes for CASSTGKETQYF.

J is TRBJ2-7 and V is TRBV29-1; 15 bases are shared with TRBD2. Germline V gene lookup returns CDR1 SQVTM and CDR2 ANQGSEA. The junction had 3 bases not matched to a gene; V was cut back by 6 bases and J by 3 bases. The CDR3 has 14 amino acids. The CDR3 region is CSVGGLAGGYEQYF. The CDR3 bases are TGCAGCGTGGGGGGACTAGCGGGAGGCTACGAGCAGTACTTC.

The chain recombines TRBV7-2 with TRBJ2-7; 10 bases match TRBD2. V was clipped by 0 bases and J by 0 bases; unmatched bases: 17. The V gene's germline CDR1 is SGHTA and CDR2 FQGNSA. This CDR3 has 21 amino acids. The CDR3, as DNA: TGTGCCAGCAGCTTAGCAGTATTGGCTAGCGGGGGTTCCCTAAGCTCCTACGAGCAGTACTTC. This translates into CASSLAVLASGGSLSSYEQYF.

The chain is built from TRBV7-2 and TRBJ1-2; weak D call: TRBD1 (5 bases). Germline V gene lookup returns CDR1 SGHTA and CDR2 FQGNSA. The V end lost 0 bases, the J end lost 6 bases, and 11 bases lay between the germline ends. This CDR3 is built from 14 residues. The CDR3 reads CASSLAAGTNGYTF. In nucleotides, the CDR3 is TGTGCCAGCAGCTTAGCGGCGGGGACGAATGGCTACACCTTC.

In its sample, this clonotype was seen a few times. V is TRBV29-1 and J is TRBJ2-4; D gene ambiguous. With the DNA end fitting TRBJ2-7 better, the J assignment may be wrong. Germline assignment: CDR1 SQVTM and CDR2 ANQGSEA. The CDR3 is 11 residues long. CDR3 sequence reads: CSVEMGYEQYF. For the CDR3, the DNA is TGCAGCGTTGAAATGGGCTACGAGCAGTACTTC.

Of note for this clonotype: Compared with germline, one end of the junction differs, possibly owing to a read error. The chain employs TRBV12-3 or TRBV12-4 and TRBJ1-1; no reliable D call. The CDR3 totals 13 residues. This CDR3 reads CAGSLKMNTEAFF. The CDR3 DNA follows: TGTGCCGGCAGCCTAAAGATGAACACTGAAGCTTTCTTT.

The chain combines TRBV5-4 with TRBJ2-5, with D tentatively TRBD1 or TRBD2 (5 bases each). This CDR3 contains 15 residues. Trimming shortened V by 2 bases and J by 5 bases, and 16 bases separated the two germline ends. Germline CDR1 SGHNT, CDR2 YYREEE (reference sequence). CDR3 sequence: CASSLPGRGAETQYF. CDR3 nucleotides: TGTGCCAGCAGCTTACCGGGACGGGGCGCGGAGACCCAGTACTTC.

In DNA, the CDR3 is TGTGCCAGCAGCGTAGGACAGGGCTTACACTACGAGCAGTACTTC. It specifies CASSVGQGLHYEQYF. This sequence joins TRBV9 and TRBJ2-7, with TRBD1 identical over 7 bases. The germline CDR1 and CDR2 sequences are SGDLS and YYNGEE. There are 15 residues in the CDR3. The trim removed 0 bases at V and 3 bases at J, leaving 6 bases unmatched.

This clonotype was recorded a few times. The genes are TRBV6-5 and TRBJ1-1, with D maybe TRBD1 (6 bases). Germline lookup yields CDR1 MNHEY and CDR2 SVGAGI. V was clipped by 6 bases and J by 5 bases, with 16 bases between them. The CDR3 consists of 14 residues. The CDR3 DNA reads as TGTGCCAGCAGCTATACAGGGTACGAAACTGAAGCTTTCTTT. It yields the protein CASSYTGYETEAFF.

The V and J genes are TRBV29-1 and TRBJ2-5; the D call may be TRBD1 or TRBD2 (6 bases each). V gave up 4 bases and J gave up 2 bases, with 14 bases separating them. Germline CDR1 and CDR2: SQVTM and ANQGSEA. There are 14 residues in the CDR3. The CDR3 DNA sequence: TGCAGCGTTGCCCGGGGGCGAGGACAAGAGACCCAGTACTTC. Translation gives CSVARGRGQETQYF. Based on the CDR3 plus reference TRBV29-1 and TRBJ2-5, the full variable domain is SAVISQKPSRDICQRGTSLTIQCQVDSQVTMMFWYRQQPGQSLTLIATANQGSEATYESGFVIDKFPISRPNLTFSTLTVSNMSPEDSSIYLCSVARGRGQETQYFGPGTRLLVL.

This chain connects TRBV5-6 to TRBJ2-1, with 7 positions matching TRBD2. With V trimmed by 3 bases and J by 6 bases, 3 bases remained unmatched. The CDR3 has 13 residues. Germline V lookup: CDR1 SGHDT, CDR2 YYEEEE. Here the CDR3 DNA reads TGTGCCAGCAGCTGGGGACTACCCAATGAGCAGTTCTTC. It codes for CASSWGLPNEQFF.

The CDR3 loop reads CASSQGSGDTQYF. The CDR3 nucleotides are TGTGCCAGCAGCCAAGGGTCGGGAGATACGCAGTATTTT. The chain couples TRBV4-2 to TRBJ2-3; D is unclear. CDR1 LGHNA and CDR2 YNFKEQ come from the germline V gene. V shed 1 base and J shed 5 bases, with 7 bases lying between them. The CDR3 covers 13 residues.

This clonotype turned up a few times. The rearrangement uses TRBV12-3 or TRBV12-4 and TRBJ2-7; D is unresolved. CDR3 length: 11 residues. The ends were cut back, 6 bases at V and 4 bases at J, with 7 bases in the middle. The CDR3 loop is CASRGRYEQYF. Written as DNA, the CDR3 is TGTGCCAGCAGGGGTCGGTACGAGCAGTACTTC.

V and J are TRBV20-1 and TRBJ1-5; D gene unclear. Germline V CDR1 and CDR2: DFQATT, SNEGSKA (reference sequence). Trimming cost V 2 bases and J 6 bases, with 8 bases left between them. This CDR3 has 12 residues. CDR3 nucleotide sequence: TGCAGTGCTAGACGCCCAGGTCAGCCCCAGCATTTT. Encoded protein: CSARRPGQPQHF.

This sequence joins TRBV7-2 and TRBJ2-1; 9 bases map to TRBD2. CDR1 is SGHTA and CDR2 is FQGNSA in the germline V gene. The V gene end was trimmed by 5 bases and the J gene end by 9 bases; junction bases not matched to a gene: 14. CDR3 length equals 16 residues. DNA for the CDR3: TGTGCCAGCAGCCGGAAGGTCCTAGCGGGGATGGGTGAGCAGTTCTTC. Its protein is CASSRKVLAGMGEQFF.

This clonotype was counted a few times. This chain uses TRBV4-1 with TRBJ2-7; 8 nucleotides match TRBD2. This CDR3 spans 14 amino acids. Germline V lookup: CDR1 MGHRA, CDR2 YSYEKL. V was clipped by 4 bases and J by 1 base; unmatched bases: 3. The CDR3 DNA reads TGCGCCAGCAGCCCCAGACTAGCGTCCTACGAGCAGTACTTC. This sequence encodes CASSPRLASYEQYF.

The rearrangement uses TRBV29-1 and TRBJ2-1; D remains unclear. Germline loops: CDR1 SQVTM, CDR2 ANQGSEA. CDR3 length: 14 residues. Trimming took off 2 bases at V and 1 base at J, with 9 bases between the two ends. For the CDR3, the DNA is TGCAGCGTTGAAAGGGCCCCTTCCTACAATGAGCAGTTCTTC. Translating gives CSVERAPSYNEQFF.

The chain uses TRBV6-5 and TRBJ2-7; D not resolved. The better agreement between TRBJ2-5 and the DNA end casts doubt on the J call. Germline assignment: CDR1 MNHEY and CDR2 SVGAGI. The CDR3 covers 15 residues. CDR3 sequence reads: CASSYSSSRRETQYF. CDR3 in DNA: TGTGCCAGCAGTTACTCGAGTAGCAGGCGGGAGACCCAGTACTTC.

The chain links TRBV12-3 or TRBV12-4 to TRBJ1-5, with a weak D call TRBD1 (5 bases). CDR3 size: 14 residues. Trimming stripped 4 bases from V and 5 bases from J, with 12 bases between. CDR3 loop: CASSSQGTHQPQHF. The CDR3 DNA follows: TGTGCCAGCAGTTCCCAGGGAACCCATCAGCCCCAGCATTTT.

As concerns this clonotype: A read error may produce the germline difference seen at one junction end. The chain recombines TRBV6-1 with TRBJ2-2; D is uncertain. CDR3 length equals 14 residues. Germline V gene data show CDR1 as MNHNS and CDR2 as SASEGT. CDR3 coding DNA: TGTACCAGCAGTGAAGCGATGGACACCGGGGAGCTGTTTTTT. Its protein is CTSSEAMDTGELFF.

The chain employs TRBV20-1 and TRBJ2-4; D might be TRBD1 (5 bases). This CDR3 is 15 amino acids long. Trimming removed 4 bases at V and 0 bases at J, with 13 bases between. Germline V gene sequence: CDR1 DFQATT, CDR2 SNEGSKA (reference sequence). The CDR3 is CSATQGLLAKNIQYF. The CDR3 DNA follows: TGCAGTGCTACGCAGGGCTTACTAGCCAAAAACATTCAGTACTTC.

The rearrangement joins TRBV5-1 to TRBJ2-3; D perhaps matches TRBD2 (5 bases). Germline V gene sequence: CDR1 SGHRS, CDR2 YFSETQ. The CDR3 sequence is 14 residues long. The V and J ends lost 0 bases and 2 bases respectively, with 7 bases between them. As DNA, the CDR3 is TGCGCCAGCAGCTTGGAGAGGGTCACAGATACGCAGTATTTT. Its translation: CASSLERVTDTQYF. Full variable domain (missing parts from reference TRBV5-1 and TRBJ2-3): KAGVTQTPRYLIKTRGQQVTLSCSPISGHRSVSWYQQTPGQGLQFLFEYFSETQRNKGNFPGRFSGRQFSNSRSEMNVSTLELGDSALYLCASSLERVTDTQYFGPGTRLTVL.

The CDR3 DNA reads as TGTGCCAGCAGCTTAGCGTTTGGACTAGCGGGGTTCCAAGATACGCAGTATTTT. Amino acid sequence: CASSLAFGLAGFQDTQYF. V gene TRBV7-8 combines with J gene TRBJ2-3; 12 bases map to TRBD2. Trimming took 0 bases from V and 5 from J; bases not matched to a gene: 9. There are 18 residues in the CDR3. Germline loops: CDR1 SGHVS, CDR2 FQNEAQ.

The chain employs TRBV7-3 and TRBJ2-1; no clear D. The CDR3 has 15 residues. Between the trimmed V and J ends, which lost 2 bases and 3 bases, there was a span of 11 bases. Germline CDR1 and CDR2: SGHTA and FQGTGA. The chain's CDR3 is CASSLSPSGYNEQFF. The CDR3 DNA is TGTGCCAGCAGCTTATCGCCTTCGGGCTACAATGAGCAGTTCTTC. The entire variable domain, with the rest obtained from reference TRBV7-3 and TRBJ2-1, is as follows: GAGVSQTPSNKVTEKGKYVELRCDPISGHTALYWYRQSLGQGPEFLIYFQGTGAADDSGLPNDRFFAVRPEGSVSTLKIQRTERGDSAVYLCASSLSPSGYNEQFFGPGTRLTVL.